This T cell receptor beta chain comes out of a study of CD8+ T cells in alopecia areata. Treatment indicated: oral pan-JAK inhibitor, 5-10 mg twice daily. Peripheral blood, together with lesional scalp punch biopsies, was collected from alopecia areata patients. Extracted RNA was reverse transcribed, and the resulting cDNA served as sequencing template. Repertoires were generated with immunoSEQ multiplex PCR, while TCRdb's copy carries only in-frame clones and drops some. The table records approximately 150,000 clones, less than 80% of them present only once. Per the germline V gene, CDR1 is MNHEY and CDR2 is SVGAGI. The CDR3 contains 16 residues. Between the trimmed V and J ends, which lost 4 bases and 2 bases, there was a span of 16 bases.

The specimen was CD4+ T cells sorted from blood, collected at week 24, from a patient treated with tofacitinib. The TCR originated in a human donor with alopecia areata. The chain carries TRBV6-5 and TRBJ2-3; no definite D call. The CDR3 coding sequence is TGTGCCAGCAGTTCCGTGGCTTCCCCGATCACAGATACGCAGTATTTT. Its protein is CASSSVASPITDTQYF.